This T cell receptor beta chain was sequenced in a study of blood T cell repertoires in COVID-19. For the study at large: T cells, B-cell-depleted T cells, or PBMCs supplied cDNA or gDNA.

Per the original data handling: Estimates of nucleated cell counts were drawn from the amplification of reference gene primers. The repertoire was sequenced with immunoSEQ multiplex PCR; TCRdb's copy has only in-frame clones and lacks some. V and J calls plus clone size are reproduced from that table; the DNA served to infer D and trimming. This sample carries roughly 250,000 clones, approximately 91% of them seen once, and the ten largest clones take over 2%. Those enrolled, adults aged roughly 18 to 90 years, came from about 24 US areas. Participant-reported clinical history was the basis for cohort assignment. V shed 7 bases, J shed 9 bases, and the junction held 8 bases outside the gene matches. The CDR3 sequence is 15 residues long. The germline CDR1 and CDR2 sequences are LNHDA and SQIVND (reference sequence).

Sequencing was carried out using PBMCs or T cells enriched from blood (not recorded which). The chain joins TRBV19 to TRBJ2-1; 14 nucleotides match TRBD2. The receptor was isolated from a woman between 40 and 50 years old with acute COVID-19. CDR3 bases: TGTGCCAGTACCCCGGGACTAGCGGGAGCTGCTGAGCAGTTCTTC. As protein: CASTPGLAGAAEQFF.